This TCR beta chain was sequenced during a study of control samples from healthy donors and cancer patients. Germline trimming cut 4 bases from V and 3 bases from J; bases unmatched to any gene: 11. This CDR3 is built from 16 residues. Per germline, CDR1 LGHNA and CDR2 YNFKEQ. TCRdb's table, derived via immunoSEQ multiplex PCR, lists solely in-frame clones and lacks some. The data hold 150,000 or so clones, with roughly 93% observed a single time. This receptor was identified in a man aged 50 or older in good health. Sequencing input: blood. The chain couples TRBV4-2 to TRBJ1-1, with TRBD1 matching over 7 bases. CDR3 sequence reads: CASSPTPGGPDTEAFF. The CDR3 region has the DNA TGTGCCAGCAGCCCGACTCCAGGGGGACCTGACACTGAAGCTTTCTTT.